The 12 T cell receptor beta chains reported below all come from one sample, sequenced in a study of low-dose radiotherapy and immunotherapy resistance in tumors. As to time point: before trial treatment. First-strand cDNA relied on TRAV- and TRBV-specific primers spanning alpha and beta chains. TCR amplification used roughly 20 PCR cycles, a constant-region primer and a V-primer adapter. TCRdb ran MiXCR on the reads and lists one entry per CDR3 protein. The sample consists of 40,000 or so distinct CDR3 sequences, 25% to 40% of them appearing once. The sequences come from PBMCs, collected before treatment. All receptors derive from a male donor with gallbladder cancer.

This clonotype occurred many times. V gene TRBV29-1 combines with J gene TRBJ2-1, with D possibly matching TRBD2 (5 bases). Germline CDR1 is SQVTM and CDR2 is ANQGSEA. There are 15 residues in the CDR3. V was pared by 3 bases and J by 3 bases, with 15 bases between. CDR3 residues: CSVDSIGDLYNEQFF. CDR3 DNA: TGCAGCGTTGACTCCATCGGGGATCTCTACAATGAGCAGTTCTTC.

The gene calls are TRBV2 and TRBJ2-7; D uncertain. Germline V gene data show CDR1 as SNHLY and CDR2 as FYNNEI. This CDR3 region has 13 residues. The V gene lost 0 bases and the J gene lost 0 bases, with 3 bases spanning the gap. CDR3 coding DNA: TGTGCCAGCAGTGAAGCCGCCTCCTACGAGCAGTACTTC. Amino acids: CASSEAASYEQYF.

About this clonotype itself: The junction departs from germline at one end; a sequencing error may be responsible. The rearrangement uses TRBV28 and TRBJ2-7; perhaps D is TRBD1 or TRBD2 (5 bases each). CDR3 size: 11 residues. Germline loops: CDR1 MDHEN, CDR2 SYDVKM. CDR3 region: CASSYRDPPDF. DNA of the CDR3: TGTGCCAGCAGTTACCGGGACCCCCCAGACTTC.

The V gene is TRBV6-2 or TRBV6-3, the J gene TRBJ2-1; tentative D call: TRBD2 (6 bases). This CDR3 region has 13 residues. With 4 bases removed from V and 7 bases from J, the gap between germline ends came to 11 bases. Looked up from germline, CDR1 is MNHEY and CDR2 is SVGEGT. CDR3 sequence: CASSLGGKNEQFF. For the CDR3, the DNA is TGTGCCAGCAGTTTAGGAGGGAAGAATGAGCAGTTCTTC.

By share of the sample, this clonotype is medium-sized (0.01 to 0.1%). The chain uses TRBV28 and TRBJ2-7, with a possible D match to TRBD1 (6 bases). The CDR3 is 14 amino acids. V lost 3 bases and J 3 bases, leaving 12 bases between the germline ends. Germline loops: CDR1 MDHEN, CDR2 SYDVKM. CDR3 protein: CASSFGRGVYEQYF. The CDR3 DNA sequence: TGTGCCAGCAGTTTTGGCAGGGGAGTCTACGAGCAGTACTTC.

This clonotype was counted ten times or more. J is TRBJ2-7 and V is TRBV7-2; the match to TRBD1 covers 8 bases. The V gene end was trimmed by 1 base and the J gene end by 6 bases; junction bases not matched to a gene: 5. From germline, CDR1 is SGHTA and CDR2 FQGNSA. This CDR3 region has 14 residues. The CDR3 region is CASSLEGTGAEQYF. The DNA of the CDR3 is TGTGCCAGCAGCTTAGAAGGGACAGGTGCCGAGCAGTACTTC.

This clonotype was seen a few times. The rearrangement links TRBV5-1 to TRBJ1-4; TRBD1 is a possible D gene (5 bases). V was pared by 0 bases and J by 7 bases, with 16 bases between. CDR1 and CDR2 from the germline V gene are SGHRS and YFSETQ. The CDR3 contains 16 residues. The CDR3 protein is CASSLARVRAGEKLFF. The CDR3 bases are TGCGCCAGCAGCTTGGCCAGGGTCAGGGCGGGTGAAAAACTGTTTTTT.

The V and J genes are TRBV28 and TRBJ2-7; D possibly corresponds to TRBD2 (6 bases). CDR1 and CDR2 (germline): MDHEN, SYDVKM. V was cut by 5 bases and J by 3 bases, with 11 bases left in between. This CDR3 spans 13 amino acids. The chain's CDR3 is CASSPSGVYEQYF. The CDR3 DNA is TGTGCCAGCAGTCCATCGGGAGTCTACGAGCAGTACTTC.

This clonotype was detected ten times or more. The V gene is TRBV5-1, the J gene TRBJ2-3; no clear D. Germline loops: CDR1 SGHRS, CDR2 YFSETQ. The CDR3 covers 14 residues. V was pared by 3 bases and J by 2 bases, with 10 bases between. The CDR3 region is CASSWSVYTDTQYF. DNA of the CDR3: TGCGCCAGCAGCTGGAGCGTCTACACAGATACGCAGTATTTT.

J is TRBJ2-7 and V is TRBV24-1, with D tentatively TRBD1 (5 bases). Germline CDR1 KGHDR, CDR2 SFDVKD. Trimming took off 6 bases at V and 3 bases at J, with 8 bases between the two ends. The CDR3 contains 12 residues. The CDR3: CATSNQGYEQYF. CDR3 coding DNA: TGTGCCACCAGTAACCAGGGCTACGAGCAGTACTTC.

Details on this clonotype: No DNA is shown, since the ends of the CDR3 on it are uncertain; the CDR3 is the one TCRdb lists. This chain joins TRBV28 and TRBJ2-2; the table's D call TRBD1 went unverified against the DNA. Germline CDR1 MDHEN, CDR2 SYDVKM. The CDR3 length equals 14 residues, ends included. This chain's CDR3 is CASGDPNTGELFFF.

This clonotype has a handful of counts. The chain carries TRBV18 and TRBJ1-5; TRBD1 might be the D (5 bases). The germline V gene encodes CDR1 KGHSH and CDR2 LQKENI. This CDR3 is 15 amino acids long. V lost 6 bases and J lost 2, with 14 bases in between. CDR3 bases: TGTGCCAGCTCCGGCGGGGCAGCGGGCAATCAGCCCCAGCATTTT. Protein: CASSGGAAGNQPQHF.